Listed here is a single T cell receptor (beta chain). No antigen is known for it. This CDR3 comprises 15 residues. Losses at the gene ends were 0 bases for V and 5 bases for J; bases not matched to a gene: 6. Germline loops: CDR1 SGHRS, CDR2 YFSETQ. PCR used 60 Vbeta primers and 13 Jbeta primers. Per the original data handling: Later analysis identified roughly 82 million unique TCR beta chains, roughly 11 million shared. The repertoire was sequenced with immunoSEQ multiplex PCR; TCRdb's copy has only in-frame clones and lacks some. D and trimming come from the DNA, and the V and J calls and clone size come from that table. Here the sample spans about 150,000 clones, around 80% being singletons. The record originates from a study of cytomegalovirus exposure and HLA in healthy donors. Findings of the study overall: The analysis excluded some indistinguishable V segments, including TRBV6-2 and TRBV6-3. Reportedly, TCR beta sequences accurately predicted HLA-A and HLA-B alleles in most subjects. Solely CMV serostatus was available to characterize immune exposure.

This clonotype was obtained from a woman between 50 and 59 years old in good health and CMV-seropositive. Sample: PBMCs. The chain employs TRBV5-1 and TRBJ2-7; TRBD1 agrees at 9 bases. The CDR3 bases are TGCGCCAGCAGCTTGGAGGACAGGGGTAAAAACGAGCAGTACTTC. The encoded protein is CASSLEDRGKNEQYF.